Listed below are T cell receptor beta chains from one sample, sequenced in a study of blood T cell repertoires in COVID-19. Sequencing was performed with immunoSEQ multiplex PCR; in TCRdb, only in-frame clones are kept and a portion is missing. The sample has 190,000 or so clones; 89% are singletons. Material for sequencing was PBMCs or T cells enriched from blood (not recorded which). The receptors come from a woman aged 18 to 35 who had recovered from COVID-19. Both conserved end residues are part of each CDR3. The order of the fields is J gene, V gene, D gene, CDR3 DNA, CDR3 protein. The D gene is left open where the match is weak.

TRBJ1-1,TRBV19,TRBD1,TGTGCCAGTAGTATAGACTCGAAGGACAGGAGGGACACTGAAGCTTTCTTT,CASSIDSKDRRDTEAFF
TRBJ2-1,TRBV19,.,TGTGCCAGTAGTATACTGTTTGAGCAGTTCTTC,CASSILFEQFF
TRBJ2-3,TRBV9,TRBD1,TGTGCCAGCAGCCCCCGACAGGGAAGCACAGATACGCAGTATTTT,CASSPRQGSTDTQYF
TRBJ1-2,TRBV6-5,TRBD1,TGTGCCAGCAGCCCGGGACAGGGCTTCTATGGCTACACCTTC,CASSPGQGFYGYTF
TRBJ1-5,TRBV7-9,TRBD1,TGTGCCAGCAGCTTCGGGGACAGCACTAATCAGCCCCAGCATTTT,CASSFGDSTNQPQHF
TRBJ2-5,TRBV6-2/TRBV6-3,TRBD2,TGTGCCAGCAGTAACGGCCTGGGCGGGGGGACCTCCCCTCCACAAGAGACCCAGTACTTC,CASSNGLGGGTSPPQETQYF
TRBJ2-7,TRBV4-1,TRBD1,TGCGCCAGCAGCCCGCAGCCGGGACAGGGATCCTACGAGCAGTACTTC,CASSPQPGQGSYEQYF
TRBJ2-3,TRBV10-3,TRBD2,TGTGCCATCAGTGATAGCGGGGGAAAACTCACGGATACGCAGTATTTT,CAISDSGGKLTDTQYF
TRBJ2-5,TRBV29-1,TRBD1,TGCAGCACTAGACAGGGGGAGACCCAGTACTTC,CSTRQGETQYF
TRBJ2-2,TRBV27,TRBD2,TGTGCCAGCAGTTTGTTAGCGGGGGCTGGGACCGGGGAGCTGTTTTTT,CASSLLAGAGTGELFF
TRBJ1-6,TRBV5-1,.,TGCGCCAGCAGCTTTCGGGGAGAGGGTGACAATTCACCCCTCCACTTT,CASSFRGEGDNSPLHF
TRBJ2-1,TRBV28,TRBD1,TGTGCCAGCAGTTCGGACAGGGACCAACCCATTGAGCAGTTCTTC,CASSSDRDQPIEQFF
TRBJ1-6,TRBV3-1/TRBV3-2,.,TGTGCCAGCAGCCAAGAACCCGTGGACAGCCGTCTGAATTCACCCCTCCACTTT,CASSQEPVDSRLNSPLHF
TRBJ2-2,TRBV6-6,.,TGTGCCAGCAGTTACAGGGGTGGCACCGGGGAGCTGTTTTTT,CASSYRGGTGELFF
TRBJ1-2,TRBV11-2,.,TGTGCCAGCAGCTTAGATGAGGGATACTATGGCTACACCTTC,CASSLDEGYYGYTF
TRBJ1-5,TRBV19,TRBD1,TGTGCCAGTAGCACACAGGGGTATATTCGCAATCAGCCCCAGCATTTT,CASSTQGYIRNQPQHF
TRBJ1-2,TRBV30,.,TGTGCCTGGAGTGTACTCACGGGGGGATATGGCTACACCTTC,CAWSVLTGGYGYTF
TRBJ2-7,TRBV6-1,.,TGTGCCAGCAGTGAAAGTTGGGGGCCCTACGAGCAGTACTTC,CASSESWGPYEQYF
TRBJ2-1,TRBV6-5,TRBD2,TGTGCCAGCAGTTACTCGTATAGCGGGGGTGGAAATGAGCAGTTCTTC,CASSYSYSGGGNEQFF
TRBJ1-6,TRBV4-1,TRBD1,TGCGCCAGCAGCCAAGCTCCACGGACAGGGAAAAATTCACCCCTCCACTTT,CASSQAPRTGKNSPLHF
TRBJ1-6,TRBV19,.,TGTGCCAGTAGTACGACAGTCCTGAATTCACCCCTCCACTTT,CASSTTVLNSPLHF
TRBJ2-7,TRBV5-6,TRBD1,TGTGCCAGCAGCCGTAGACAGGGTTTAAACGAGCAGTACTTC,CASSRRQGLNEQYF
TRBJ2-1,TRBV6-5,.,TGTGCCAGCAGTTCCCTCGGTGGCTCCTACAATGAGCAGTTCTTC,CASSSLGGSYNEQFF
TRBJ2-2,TRBV6-1,.,TGTGCCAGCAGTGAATCTGAGACCGGGGAGCTGTTTTTT,CASSESETGELFF